The 14 T cell receptor beta chains listed next were all sequenced from one sample in a study of shared clonotypes between healthy human individuals (dated by TCRdb to 2018 to 2020). The protocol used for the library was the immunoSEQ multiplex PCR assay. The table was pulled from immuneACCESS by TCRdb, which kept in-frame rearrangements only. Such tables lose some clones; where checked, under half of the loss comes from unresolved V genes, and the rest has no known cause. The sample table lists 2 million to 2.5 million clones, 85% to 95% of them with a count of one. The ten largest make up 0.39% of the sample. Sequencing was carried out using naive CD4+ T cells from PBMCs. Per the publication, the cell subset or site label means: CD45RA+ positively selected. The receptors stem from a man aged 18 to 29 in good health. Some clones in this sample may be carry-over from other donors' samples.

This chain connects TRBV5-1 to TRBJ2-5; 7 nucleotides agree with TRBD2. Trimming at V came to 4 bases and at J to 5 bases, leaving 14 bases not matched to a gene. CDR1 is SGHRS, CDR2 YFSETQ, per germline. The CDR3 totals 16 residues. The CDR3 sequence is CASSVDGLAAWETQYF. The CDR3 DNA is TGCGCCAGCAGCGTGGACGGGCTAGCGGCATGGGAGACCCAGTACTTC.

The chain joins TRBV28 to TRBJ1-1; unclear D gene. V was clipped by 7 bases and J by 6 bases, with 15 bases between them. CDR1 is MDHEN and CDR2 is SYDVKM in the germline V gene. CDR3 length: 13 residues. The CDR3 spells CASKLARRAEAFF. CDR3 nucleotides: TGTGCCAGCAAACTAGCCCGAAGAGCTGAAGCTTTCTTT.

The sample holds a few counts of this clone. The chain has TRBV30 and TRBJ1-1, with TRBD1 identical over 9 bases. The CDR3 is made up of 13 amino acids. Germline CDR1 and CDR2: GTSNPN and SVGIG (reference sequence). J lost 7 bases, V lost 2 bases, and 5 bases had no gene match. CDR3: CAWSRDREGEAFF. Written as DNA, the CDR3 is TGTGCCTGGAGTAGGGACAGGGAGGGTGAAGCTTTCTTT.

V gene TRBV7-9 combines with J gene TRBJ1-1; D gene ambiguous. CDR1 is SEHNR, CDR2 FQNEAQ, per germline (reference sequence). The V and J ends lost 6 bases and 2 bases respectively, with 19 bases between them. CDR3 length equals 16 residues. For the CDR3, the DNA is TGTGCCAGCAGTTCCCCGGTACAGAGCCCCAACACTGAAGCTTTCTTT. This translates into CASSSPVQSPNTEAFF.

CDR3 in DNA: TGTGCCAGCAGCTCCCGACAGGCCGAAGCAGCTTTCTTT. Protein: CASSSRQAEAAFF. J is TRBJ1-1 and V is TRBV7-2, with a tentative D call TRBD1 (6 bases). This CDR3 has 13 amino acids. CDR1 and CDR2 (germline): SGHTA, FQGNSA. V was shortened by 4 bases and J by 10 bases, with 16 bases between the two germline ends.

V gene TRBV11-2 combines with J gene TRBJ1-5; D gene unclear. This CDR3 has 12 residues. The V gene's germline CDR1 is SGHAT and CDR2 FQNNGV. Trimming took 5 bases from V and 7 from J, leaving 9 bases between them. The CDR3 protein is CASSIGPQPQHF. CDR3 in DNA: TGTGCCAGCAGCATAGGGCCCCAGCCCCAGCATTTT.

The rearrangement links TRBV7-8 to TRBJ2-7; D call uncertain. The germline gives CDR1 SGHVS, CDR2 FQNEAQ. V lost 5 bases and J 0 bases, leaving 2 bases between the germline ends. This CDR3 region has 11 residues. The CDR3 coding sequence is TGTGCCAGCAGCGTCTCCTACGAGCAGTACTTC. Translation gives CASSVSYEQYF. Together with reference TRBV7-8 and TRBJ2-7, the CDR3 gives the full variable domain: GAGVSQSPRYKVAKRGQDVALRCDPISGHVSLFWYQQALGQGPEFLTYFQNEAQLDKSGLPSDRFFAERPEGSVSTLKIQRTQQEDSAVYLCASSVSYEQYFGPGTRLTVT.

This chain connects TRBV10-3 to TRBJ2-7; D possibly corresponds to TRBD2 (7 bases). Trimming left V 0 bases short and J 9 bases short, with 12 bases between. This CDR3 contains 13 residues. Germline V CDR1 and CDR2: ENHRY, SYGVKD. As DNA, the CDR3 is TGTGCCATCAGTGAGTCGGGGGGGCTGAGGCAGTACTTC. As protein: CAISESGGLRQYF.

The gene calls are TRBV7-2 and TRBJ1-1; D ambiguous. V was pared by 0 bases and J by 8 bases, with 1 base between. Germline loops: CDR1 SGHTA, CDR2 FQGNSA. The CDR3 is 10 amino acids. The CDR3 bases are TGTGCCAGCAGCTTAGCAGAAGCTTTCTTT. Translated, it gives CASSLAEAFF.

This chain joins TRBV18 and TRBJ1-1; tentative D call: TRBD1 (6 bases). CDR3 length equals 13 residues. Germline V gene lookup returns CDR1 KGHSH and CDR2 LQKENI. Trimming left V 8 bases short and J 1 base short, with 11 bases between. This chain's CDR3 is CASGEQGNTEAFF. In DNA, the CDR3 is TGTGCCAGCGGAGAACAGGGGAACACTGAAGCTTTCTTT.

This sequence joins TRBV6-1 and TRBJ2-3, with D maybe TRBD1 (5 bases). V lost 3 bases and J 1 base, leaving 8 bases between the germline ends. The CDR3 has 14 amino acids. Germline V CDR1 and CDR2: MNHNS, SASEGT. CDR3 DNA sequence: TGTGCCAGCAGTGACTCCAGGGGCACAGATACGCAGTATTTT. Amino acids: CASSDSRGTDTQYF.

This chain uses TRBV9 with TRBJ1-1, with a tentative D call TRBD1 (5 bases). Per the germline V gene, CDR1 is SGDLS and CDR2 is YYNGEE. The CDR3 covers 15 residues. Trimming took 3 bases from V and 8 from J, leaving 20 bases between them. CDR3 protein: CASSATFSSGGEAFF. DNA of the CDR3: TGTGCCAGCAGCGCGACATTTTCGTCGGGGGGGGAAGCTTTCTTT.

CDR3 sequence (DNA): TGTGCCAGCAGCGTAGGGAGGGCAGCCTCTGGGGCCAACGTCCTGACTTTC. Protein sequence: CASSVGRAASGANVLTF. The chain carries TRBV9 and TRBJ2-6; a weak D match, TRBD2 (6 bases). Trimming removed 0 bases from V and 0 bases from J, with 10 bases in between. The CDR3 has 17 amino acids. Germline V gene sequence: CDR1 SGDLS, CDR2 YYNGEE.

About this clone itself: Other DNA sequences in the sample encode the same CDR3. V gene TRBV28 combines with J gene TRBJ1-2; the D gene is possibly TRBD1 (5 bases). Looked up from germline, CDR1 is MDHEN and CDR2 is SYDVKM. This CDR3 is built from 14 residues. Between the trimmed V and J ends, which lost 4 bases and 7 bases, there was a span of 16 bases. The CDR3 DNA reads TGTGCCAGCAGTTCCCCCGGCCAGGGTGGTGGCTACACCTTC. Translated, it gives CASSSPGQGGGYTF.